A selection of T cell receptor beta chains follows, all from one sample in a study of identical twins. Using its own MiXCR run on the 5' RACE reads, TCRdb lists one record per CDR3 protein. The data contain a few hundred thousand distinct CDR3 sequences, roughly 13% of them singletons. The sample also formed part of further work on yellow fever vaccine responses in identical twins.

The material sequenced was memory (CD45RO+) T cells sorted from blood. The receptors originated from a woman aged 18-29 years in good health. The CDR3 runs from the conserved cysteine through the conserved F or W. The order of the fields is clone size, J gene, V gene, D gene, CDR3 DNA, CDR3 protein. A D gene is named only where the DNA matches it firmly. Expanded clones get a size class; other rows say once, few or many, or leave the size out.

clone size: many; J gene: TRBJ2-7; V gene: TRBV12-3/TRBV12-4; D gene: NA; CDR3 DNA: TGTGCCAGCAGTTTCGTGGCAGTAGATTACGAGCAGTACTTC; CDR3 protein: CASSFVAVDYEQYF
clone size: NA; J gene: TRBJ1-2; V gene: TRBV20-1; D gene: TRBD1; CDR3 DNA: TGCAGTGCTCCGGACAGGGGTGACTATGGCTACACCTTC; CDR3 protein: CSAPDRGDYGYTF
clone size: few; J gene: TRBJ2-3; V gene: TRBV20-1; D gene: NA; CDR3 DNA: TGCAGTGCTAGACGCCCCACAGATACGCAGTATTTT; CDR3 protein: CSARRPTDTQYF
clone size: many; J gene: TRBJ2-7; V gene: TRBV7-8; D gene: TRBD2; CDR3 DNA: TGTGCCAGCAGCTTACTGCGGGAGAGCAACGAGCAGTACTTC; CDR3 protein: CASSLLRESNEQYF
clone size: many; J gene: TRBJ2-1; V gene: TRBV12-3/TRBV12-4; D gene: NA; CDR3 DNA: TGTGCCAGCAGTCTTCGCTCCTACAATGAGCAGTTCTTC; CDR3 protein: CASSLRSYNEQFF
clone size: NA; J gene: TRBJ2-3; V gene: TRBV27; D gene: TRBD2; CDR3 DNA: TGTGCCAGCAGTTATGGCGGGAGGAGTAGCACAGATACGCAGTATTTT; CDR3 protein: CASSYGGRSSTDTQYF
clone size: few; J gene: TRBJ2-2; V gene: TRBV12-3/TRBV12-4; D gene: NA; CDR3 DNA: TGTGCCAGCAGTCCTCCCAGCCTTCACACCGGGGAGCTGTTTTTT; CDR3 protein: CASSPPSLHTGELFF
clone size: many; J gene: TRBJ2-6; V gene: TRBV24-1; D gene: TRBD2; CDR3 DNA: TGTGCCACCAGTGACGGGGGACTAGCGGACCTACCCTCTGGGGCCAACGTCCTGACTTTC; CDR3 protein: CATSDGGLADLPSGANVLTF
clone size: few; J gene: TRBJ2-7; V gene: TRBV9; D gene: TRBD2; CDR3 DNA: TGTGCCAGCAGCGTAGATTGGAGCGGGAGAGGAAGTGAGCAGTACTTC; CDR3 protein: CASSVDWSGRGSEQYF
clone size: NA; J gene: TRBJ1-4; V gene: TRBV5-6; D gene: NA; CDR3 DNA: TGTGCCAGCAGCGGACGCGGATCGGGAACAACTAATGAAAAACTGTTTTTT; CDR3 protein: CASSGRGSGTTNEKLFF
clone size: few; J gene: TRBJ2-7; V gene: TRBV12-3/TRBV12-4; D gene: TRBD1; CDR3 DNA: TGTGCCAGCAGTTCGATAAAGGACAGGGACCGCTACGAGCAGTACTTC; CDR3 protein: CASSSIKDRDRYEQYF
clone size: few; J gene: TRBJ2-7; V gene: TRBV27; D gene: TRBD1; CDR3 DNA: TGTGCCAGCAGAATATCGATAGGTAGACAGGGATACGAGCAGTACTTC; CDR3 protein: CASRISIGRQGYEQYF
clone size: few; J gene: TRBJ2-2; V gene: TRBV29-1; D gene: TRBD2; CDR3 DNA: TGCAGCGTTCGGACTAGCGGGAACACCGGGGAGCTGTTTTTT; CDR3 protein: CSVRTSGNTGELFF
clone size: few; J gene: TRBJ1-6; V gene: TRBV5-1; D gene: NA; CDR3 DNA: TGCGCCAGCAGCACGGACTGGGGTGGCTCCTATAATTCACCCCTCCACTTT; CDR3 protein: CASSTDWGGSYNSPLHF
clone size: NA; J gene: TRBJ1-5; V gene: TRBV18; D gene: NA; CDR3 DNA: TGTGCCAGCTCACCGGTGGAGGGCCAGCCCCAGCATTTT; CDR3 protein: CASSPVEGQPQHF
clone size: few; J gene: TRBJ2-7; V gene: TRBV5-6; D gene: TRBD1; CDR3 DNA: TGTGCCAGCAGCAGGGCCGGGACAGGGATTTACTTC; CDR3 protein: CASSRAGTGIYF
clone size: NA; J gene: TRBJ2-3; V gene: TRBV11-2; D gene: TRBD2; CDR3 DNA: TGTGCCAGCAGCTTACGGACTAGCGGGAGGGCCGGCACAGATACGCAGTATTTT; CDR3 protein: CASSLRTSGRAGTDTQYF
clone size: few; J gene: TRBJ2-6; V gene: TRBV6-2/TRBV6-3; D gene: NA; CDR3 DNA: TGTGCCAGCAGTTACACGAGCTCTGGGGCCAACGTCCTGACTTTC; CDR3 protein: CASSYTSSGANVLTF
clone size: NA; J gene: TRBJ1-1; V gene: TRBV5-6; D gene: NA; CDR3 DNA: TGTGCCAGCAGCGAGTACCGTCCGGGACAGAACACTGAAGCTTTCTTT; CDR3 protein: CASSEYRPGQNTEAFF
clone size: NA; J gene: TRBJ2-3; V gene: TRBV11-3; D gene: NA; CDR3 DNA: TGTGCCAGCAGCTTACGGGGTTCAGATACGCAGTATTTT; CDR3 protein: CASSLRGSDTQYF
clone size: few; J gene: TRBJ1-1; V gene: TRBV20-1; D gene: NA; CDR3 DNA: TGCAGTGCTAGAGGTCCTGGGGCAAGTGAAGCTTTCTTT; CDR3 protein: CSARGPGASEAFF
clone size: few; J gene: TRBJ1-6; V gene: TRBV5-1; D gene: NA; CDR3 DNA: TGCGCCAGCAACCTAGGGGGACCGTCGTCTAATTCACCCCTCCACTTT; CDR3 protein: CASNLGGPSSNSPLHF
clone size: NA; J gene: TRBJ2-5; V gene: TRBV20-1; D gene: NA; CDR3 DNA: TGCAGTGCAGGACTGCAAGAGACCCAGTACTTC; CDR3 protein: CSAGLQETQYF
clone size: many; J gene: TRBJ2-3; V gene: TRBV7-9; D gene: NA; CDR3 DNA: TGTGCCAGCACCTCCACAGATACGCAGTATTTT; CDR3 protein: CASTSTDTQYF
clone size: few; J gene: TRBJ2-5; V gene: TRBV24-1; D gene: TRBD2; CDR3 DNA: TGTGCCACCAGTGATCGGCTAGCGGGGGGGAAACAAGAGACCCAGTACTTC; CDR3 protein: CATSDRLAGGKQETQYF
clone size: NA; J gene: TRBJ2-1; V gene: TRBV11-3; D gene: NA; CDR3 DNA: TGTGCCAGCAGCTTAGATACCGAATCCTACAATGAGCAGTTCTTC; CDR3 protein: CASSLDTESYNEQFF
clone size: many; J gene: TRBJ2-7; V gene: TRBV12-3/TRBV12-4; D gene: TRBD2; CDR3 DNA: TGTGCCAGCAGCCCCTTAGCGGGACCCTACGAGCAGTACTTC; CDR3 protein: CASSPLAGPYEQYF
clone size: few; J gene: TRBJ2-7; V gene: TRBV11-2; D gene: NA; CDR3 DNA: TGTGCCAGCAGCTTAGTGGGCAGGAACTACGAGCAGTACTTC; CDR3 protein: CASSLVGRNYEQYF
clone size: NA; J gene: TRBJ2-2; V gene: TRBV20-1; D gene: NA; CDR3 DNA: TGCAGTGCGCGTACCCGACTAGTTGGCGGGGAGCTGTTTTTT; CDR3 protein: CSARTRLVGGELFF
clone size: many; J gene: TRBJ1-2; V gene: TRBV29-1; D gene: TRBD1; CDR3 DNA: TGCAGCGGGTATCAGGGGGCGCAAGGCTACACCTTC; CDR3 protein: CSGYQGAQGYTF
clone size: many; J gene: TRBJ1-5; V gene: TRBV15; D gene: NA; CDR3 DNA: TGTGCCACCAGCAGAGATCTGGGGGGGAATCAGCCCCAGCATTTT; CDR3 protein: CATSRDLGGNQPQHF
clone size: few; J gene: TRBJ2-7; V gene: TRBV4-3; D gene: NA; CDR3 DNA: TGCGCCAGCAGCCAAGATACGACGGGGCGAGTTAGGCAGTACTTC; CDR3 protein: CASSQDTTGRVRQYF
clone size: many; J gene: TRBJ2-2; V gene: TRBV5-1; D gene: TRBD1; CDR3 DNA: TGCGCCAGCAGCTTGGCCGTCGGGACAGGAGGCACCGGGGAGCTGTTTTTT; CDR3 protein: CASSLAVGTGGTGELFF
clone size: many; J gene: TRBJ2-7; V gene: TRBV28; D gene: TRBD2; CDR3 DNA: TGTGCCAGCAGGAATCCCGGGGGGACCCCCTACGAGCAGTACTTC; CDR3 protein: CASRNPGGTPYEQYF
clone size: NA; J gene: TRBJ2-3; V gene: TRBV6-2/TRBV6-3; D gene: NA; CDR3 DNA: TGTGCCAGCAGTTCCCCAGAGGGGGCAGATACGCAGTATTTT; CDR3 protein: CASSSPEGADTQYF
clone size: many; J gene: TRBJ1-1; V gene: TRBV10-3; D gene: NA; CDR3 DNA: TGTGCCATCAGTGAGGGGGCAGTTATCACTGAAGCTTTCTTT; CDR3 protein: CAISEGAVITEAFF
clone size: many; J gene: TRBJ1-1; V gene: TRBV7-2; D gene: NA; CDR3 DNA: TGTGCCAGCAGCTTCCTCGGGACGCCCGAAGCTTTCTTT; CDR3 protein: CASSFLGTPEAFF
clone size: NA; J gene: TRBJ2-7; V gene: TRBV25-1; D gene: TRBD2; CDR3 DNA: TGTGCCAGCACACTTGAGGTAGCGGGGGACTACGAGCAGTACTTC; CDR3 protein: CASTLEVAGDYEQYF
clone size: few; J gene: TRBJ2-1; V gene: TRBV4-3; D gene: NA; CDR3 DNA: TGCGCCAGCAGCCGGGAGGGGACAGCGTCGGATGAGCAGTTCTTC; CDR3 protein: CASSREGTASDEQFF